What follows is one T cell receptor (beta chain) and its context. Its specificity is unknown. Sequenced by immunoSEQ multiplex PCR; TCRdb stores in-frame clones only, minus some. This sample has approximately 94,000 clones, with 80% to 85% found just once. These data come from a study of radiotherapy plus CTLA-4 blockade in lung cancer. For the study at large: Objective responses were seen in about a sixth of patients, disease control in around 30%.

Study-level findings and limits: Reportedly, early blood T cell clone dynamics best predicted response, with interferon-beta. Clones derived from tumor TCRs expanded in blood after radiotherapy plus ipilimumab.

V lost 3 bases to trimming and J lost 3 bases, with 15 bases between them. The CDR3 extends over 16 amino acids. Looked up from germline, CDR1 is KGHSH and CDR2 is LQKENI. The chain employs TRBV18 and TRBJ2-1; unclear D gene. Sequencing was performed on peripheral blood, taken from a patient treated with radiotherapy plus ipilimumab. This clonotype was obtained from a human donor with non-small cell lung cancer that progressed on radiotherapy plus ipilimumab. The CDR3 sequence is CASSPRLSLFYNEQFF. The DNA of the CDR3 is TGTGCCAGCTCACCTAGGCTCTCCCTATTCTACAATGAGCAGTTCTTC. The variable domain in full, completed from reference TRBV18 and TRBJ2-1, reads NAGVMQNPRHLVRRRGQEARLRCSPMKGHSHVYWYRQLPEEGLKFMVYLQKENIIDESGMPKERFSAEFPKEGPSILRIQQVVRGDSAAYFCASSPRLSLFYNEQFFGPGTRLTVL.